Following are 2 T cell receptor beta chains from one sample sequenced in a study of resident and recirculating memory T cells in vitiligo. Some clones are missing from TCRdb's copy, which holds only in-frame ones; the method was immunoSEQ multiplex PCR. The table records fewer than 85,000 clones, about 90% of them present only once. Sequenced sample: blood. Receptors originate from a male donor with vitiligo.

This chain connects TRBV11-3 to TRBJ2-1; D might be TRBD2 (6 bases). The CDR3 is 13 amino acids. Germline V lookup: CDR1 SGHNT, CDR2 YENEEA. V was trimmed by 3 bases and J by 5 bases, leaving 8 bases between them. The DNA of the CDR3 is TGTGCCAGCAGCTTGATAGCGGACAATGAGCAGTTCTTC. Translated, it gives CASSLIADNEQFF.

The J gene is TRBJ1-2, the V gene TRBV6-4, with D maybe TRBD1 (5 bases). This CDR3 contains 14 residues. Trimming took 6 bases from V and 3 from J, leaving 14 bases between them. Per germline, CDR1 MRHNA and CDR2 SNTAGT. The CDR3 protein is CASRHSGGDYGYTF. DNA for the CDR3: TGTGCCAGCAGACACTCCGGGGGAGACTATGGCTACACCTTC.